This T cell receptor beta chain was retrieved from a study of cytomegalovirus exposure and HLA in healthy donors. As for the study in general: In terms of ancestry, the Caucasian-associated cluster contained around four fifths of the 300 to 400 genotyped donors. Overall study findings and caveats: Some TCR beta chains (about 170 of them) were listed as cytomegalovirus-associated. Presence/absence analyses assumed roughly uniform sequencing depth across donors, which may not hold. A later analysis, which compared TCR beta chains of equal frequency, found the HLA-associated ones more clonally expanded.

The PCR contained 60 Vbeta and 13 Jbeta primers. Assay: immunoSEQ multiplex PCR; the TCRdb copy retains only in-frame clones and omits some. This table lists about 90,000 clones. There are 14 residues in the CDR3. CDR1 and CDR2 (germline): SGHNT, YYREEE (reference sequence). V shed 4 bases and J shed 3 bases, with 10 bases lying between them. As for this clone: What it recognizes is unknown.

This chain connects TRBV5-4 to TRBJ1-4; a weak D match, TRBD1 (5 bases). Sequencing input: PBMCs. The sequence was obtained from a young woman in good health and CMV-seronegative. This CDR3 reads CASSRAGANEKLFF. DNA of the CDR3: TGTGCCAGCAGCAGGGCGGGGGCTAATGAAAAACTGTTTTTT.